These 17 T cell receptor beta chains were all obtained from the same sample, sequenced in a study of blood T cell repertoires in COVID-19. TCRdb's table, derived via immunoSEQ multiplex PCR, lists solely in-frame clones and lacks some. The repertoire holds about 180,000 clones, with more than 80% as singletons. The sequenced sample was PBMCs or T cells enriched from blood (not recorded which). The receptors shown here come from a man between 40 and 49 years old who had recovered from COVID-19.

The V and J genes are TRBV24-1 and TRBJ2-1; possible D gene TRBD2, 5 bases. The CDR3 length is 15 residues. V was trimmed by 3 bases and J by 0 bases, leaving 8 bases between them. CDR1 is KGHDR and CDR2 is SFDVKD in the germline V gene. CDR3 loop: CATSDAGFSYNEQFF. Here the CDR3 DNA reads TGTGCCACCAGTGATGCGGGTTTCTCCTACAATGAGCAGTTCTTC.

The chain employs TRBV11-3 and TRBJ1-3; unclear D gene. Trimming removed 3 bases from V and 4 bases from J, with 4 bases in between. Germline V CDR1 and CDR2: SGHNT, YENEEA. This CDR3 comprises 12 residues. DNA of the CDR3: TGTGCCAGCAGCTTTTCAGGAAACACCATATATTTT. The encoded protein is CASSFSGNTIYF.

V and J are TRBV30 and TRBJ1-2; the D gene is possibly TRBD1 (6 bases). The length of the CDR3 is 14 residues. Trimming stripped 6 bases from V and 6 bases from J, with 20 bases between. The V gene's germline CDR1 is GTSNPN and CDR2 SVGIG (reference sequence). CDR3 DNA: TGTGCCTGCCTACCTTCGGGGGGCAAGGATGGCTACACCTTC. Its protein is CACLPSGGKDGYTF.

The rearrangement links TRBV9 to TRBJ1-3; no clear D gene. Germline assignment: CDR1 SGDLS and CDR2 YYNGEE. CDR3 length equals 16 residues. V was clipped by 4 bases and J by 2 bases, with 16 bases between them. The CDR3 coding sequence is TGTGCCAGCAGCTCCCTTTCCTTTGGAGCTGGAAACACCATATATTTT. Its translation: CASSSLSFGAGNTIYF.

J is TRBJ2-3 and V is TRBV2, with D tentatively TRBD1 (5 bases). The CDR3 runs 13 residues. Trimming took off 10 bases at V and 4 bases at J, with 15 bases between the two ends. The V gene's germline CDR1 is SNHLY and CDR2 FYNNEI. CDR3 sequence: CATTRGAADTQYF. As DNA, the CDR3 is TGTGCCACTACAAGGGGCGCCGCAGATACGCAGTATTTT.

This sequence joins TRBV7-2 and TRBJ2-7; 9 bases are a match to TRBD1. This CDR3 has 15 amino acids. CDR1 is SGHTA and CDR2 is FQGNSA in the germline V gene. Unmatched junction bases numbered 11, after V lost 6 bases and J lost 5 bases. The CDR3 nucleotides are TGTGCCAGCAGTTTCACCGGGACAGGGCGGAACGAGCAGTACTTC. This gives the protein CASSFTGTGRNEQYF. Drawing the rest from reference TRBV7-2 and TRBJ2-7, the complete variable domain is GAGVSQSPSNKVTEKGKDVELRCDPISGHTALYWYRQSLGQGLEFLIYFQGNSAPDKSGLPSDRFSAERTGGSVSTLTIQRTQQEDSAVYLCASSFTGTGRNEQYFGPGTRLTVT.

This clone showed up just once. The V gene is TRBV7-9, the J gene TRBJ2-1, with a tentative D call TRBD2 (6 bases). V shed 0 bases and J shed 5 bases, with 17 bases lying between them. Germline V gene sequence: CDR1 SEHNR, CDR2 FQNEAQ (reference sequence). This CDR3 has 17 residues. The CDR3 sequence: CASSLAMGGRGNNEQFF. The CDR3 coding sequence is TGTGCCAGCAGCTTAGCTATGGGCGGGCGGGGAAACAATGAGCAGTTCTTC. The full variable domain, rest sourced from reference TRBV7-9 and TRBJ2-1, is DTGVSQNPRHKITKRGQNVTFRCDPISEHNRLYWYRQTLGQGPEFLTYFQNEAQLEKSRLLSDRFSAERPKGSFSTLEIQRTEQGDSAMYLCASSLAMGGRGNNEQFFGPGTRLTVL.

CDR3 amino acids: CASSVRAGLSYEQYF. Here the CDR3 DNA reads TGTGCCAGCAGCGTCCGAGCGGGATTGTCCTACGAGCAGTACTTC. The chain combines TRBV9 with TRBJ2-7; 7 positions match TRBD2. CDR1 is SGDLS and CDR2 is YYNGEE in the germline V gene. With V trimmed by 2 bases and J by 1 base, 6 bases remained unmatched. This CDR3 region has 15 residues.

CDR3 sequence reads: CASSPDQGAYEQYF. The CDR3, as DNA: TGTGCCAGCTCACCAGATCAGGGGGCGTACGAGCAGTACTTC. The chain employs TRBV18 and TRBJ2-7, with TRBD1 matching over 8 bases. CDR1 and CDR2 (germline): KGHSH, LQKENI. This CDR3 has 14 residues. After removal of 2 bases from V and 4 bases from J, the junction contained 4 bases not matched to a gene.

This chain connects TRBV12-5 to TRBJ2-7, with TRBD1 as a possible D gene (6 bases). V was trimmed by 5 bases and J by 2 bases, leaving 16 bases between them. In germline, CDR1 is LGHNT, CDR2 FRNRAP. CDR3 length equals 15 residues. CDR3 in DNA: TGTGCTAGTGGTCCCCCCCACGGGACACCCTACGAGCAGTACTTC. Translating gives CASGPPHGTPYEQYF.

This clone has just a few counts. The CDR3: CASSLETGTREKLFF. CDR3 sequence (DNA): TGCGCCAGCAGCCTAGAGACAGGGACGCGTGAAAAACTGTTTTTT. The V and J genes are TRBV4-1 and TRBJ1-4, with TRBD1 matching 7 bases. This CDR3 is built from 15 residues. Germline-derived CDR1 and CDR2 are MGHRA and YSYEKL. Germline trimming cut 4 bases from V and 7 bases from J; bases unmatched to any gene: 9.

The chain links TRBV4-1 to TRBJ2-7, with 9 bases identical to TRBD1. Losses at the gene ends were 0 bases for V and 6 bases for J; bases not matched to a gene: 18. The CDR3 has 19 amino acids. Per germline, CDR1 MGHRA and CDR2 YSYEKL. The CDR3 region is CASSQEIAVLTGGSSEQYF. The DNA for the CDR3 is TGCGCCAGCAGCCAAGAGATCGCGGTACTGACAGGGGGATCGAGCGAGCAGTACTTC.

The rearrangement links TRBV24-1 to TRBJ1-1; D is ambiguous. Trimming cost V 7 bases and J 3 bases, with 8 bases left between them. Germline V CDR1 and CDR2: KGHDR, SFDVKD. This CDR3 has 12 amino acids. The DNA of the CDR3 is TGTGCCACCAGCGACTCGGACACTGAAGCTTTCTTT. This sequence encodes CATSDSDTEAFF.

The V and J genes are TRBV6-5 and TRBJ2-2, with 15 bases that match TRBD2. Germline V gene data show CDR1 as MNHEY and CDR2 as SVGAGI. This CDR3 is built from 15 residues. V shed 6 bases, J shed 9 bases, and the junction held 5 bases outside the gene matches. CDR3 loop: CASSRTSGGARELFF. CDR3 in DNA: TGTGCCAGCAGCAGGACTAGCGGGGGGGCCCGGGAGCTGTTTTTT.

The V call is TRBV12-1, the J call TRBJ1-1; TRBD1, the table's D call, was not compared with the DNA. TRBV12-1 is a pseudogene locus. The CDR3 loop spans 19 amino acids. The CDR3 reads CASSLDKRDKRALNTEAFF. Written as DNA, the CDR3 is TGTGCCAGCAGCTTGGACAAGAGGGACAAGAGGGCCTTGAACACTGAAGCTTTCTTT.

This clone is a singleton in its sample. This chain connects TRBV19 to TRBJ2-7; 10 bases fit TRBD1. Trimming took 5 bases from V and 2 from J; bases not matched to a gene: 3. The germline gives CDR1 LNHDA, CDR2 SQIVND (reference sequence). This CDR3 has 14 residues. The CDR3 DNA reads TGTGCCAGTAGTCCCGGGACAGGGGCCTACGAGCAGTACTTC. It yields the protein CASSPGTGAYEQYF.

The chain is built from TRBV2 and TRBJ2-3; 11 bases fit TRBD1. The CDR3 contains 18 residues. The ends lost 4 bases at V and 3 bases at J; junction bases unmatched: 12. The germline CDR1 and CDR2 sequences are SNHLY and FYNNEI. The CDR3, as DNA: TGTGCCAGCAGTGTTTCTGGGACAGGGGGTTTAGCGACAGATACGCAGTATTTT. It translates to CASSVSGTGGLATDTQYF. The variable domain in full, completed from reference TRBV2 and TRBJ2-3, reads EPEVTQTPSHQVTQMGQEVILRCVPISNHLYFYWYRQILGQKVEFLVSFYNNEISEKSEIFDDQFSVERPDGSNFTLKIRSTKLEDSAMYFCASSVSGTGGLATDTQYFGPGTRLTVL.